These 15 T cell receptor beta chains originate from one sample sequenced in a study of identifying expanded T cells in peripheral blood (dated by TCRdb to the late 2010s). The library was produced with the immunoSEQ multiplex PCR assay. TCRdb carries this immuneACCESS record with in-frame sequences only. Its versions omit some clonotypes, under half of them owing to an unresolved V gene in the studies checked, with the rest unexplained. In all, the sample holds more than 95,000 clones, and roughly 82% of those were seen once. The ten largest clonotypes hold 3.3% of the sample. Material for sequencing was blood. The receptors originated from a person aged 18 to 75 in good health.

This clone was found once. J is TRBJ1-6 and V is TRBV7-2, with D tentatively TRBD1 (5 bases). The CDR3 is 15 amino acids. Trimming stripped 1 base from V and 7 bases from J, with 11 bases between. CDR1 is SGHTA, CDR2 FQGNSA, per germline. CDR3 sequence: CASSLGPGRNSPLHF. CDR3 bases: TGTGCCAGCAGCTTAGGCCCGGGGCGGAATTCACCCCTCCACTTT.

This chain links TRBV6-5 with TRBJ1-2; D unclear. Germline CDR1 reads MNHEY; CDR2 reads SVGAGI. The V end was cut by 3 bases, the J end by 7 bases, with 0 bases between. CDR3 size: 9 residues. The CDR3 nucleotides read TGTGCCAGCAGTTATGGCTACACCTTC. It specifies CASSYGYTF.

The chain employs TRBV27 and TRBJ2-2, with TRBD2 matching 8 bases. Losses at the gene ends were 4 bases for V and 0 bases for J; bases not matched to a gene: 10. Germline V gene data show CDR1 as MNHEY and CDR2 as SMNVEV (reference sequence). This CDR3 spans 18 amino acids. The CDR3 nucleotides are TGTGCCAGCAGTTGGAGTTCTCGCGGGGGGTCGAACACCGGGGAGCTGTTTTTT. It encodes CASSWSSRGGSNTGELFF.

In this sample, this clone turned up a few times. V usage is TRBV11-3 and J usage is TRBJ1-3, with TRBD1 as a possible D gene (5 bases). This CDR3 has 16 amino acids. Germline CDR1 is SGHNT and CDR2 is YENEEA. V was pared by 5 bases and J by 0 bases, with 14 bases between. The CDR3 region has the DNA TGTGCCAGCAGCCTCTGGAGAGGGGACTCTGGAAACACCATATATTTT. This codes for CASSLWRGDSGNTIYF.

This chain links TRBV2 with TRBJ2-3; perhaps TRBD2 as D (6 bases). Germline V gives CDR1 SNHLY, CDR2 FYNNEI. V was clipped by 10 bases and J by 2 bases, with 19 bases between them. The CDR3 runs to 15 residues. CDR3 in amino acids: CATSGVADTTDTQYF. The CDR3 coding sequence is TGTGCCACTTCCGGGGTAGCGGACACCACAGATACGCAGTATTTT.

The chain employs TRBV14 and TRBJ2-7, with 9 bases matching TRBD2. Losses at the gene ends were 8 bases for V and 6 bases for J; bases not matched to a gene: 8. The CDR3 contains 13 residues. Germline CDR1 is SGHDN and CDR2 is FVKESK. The CDR3 sequence: CASQRGESSEQYF. The CDR3 nucleotides are TGTGCCAGCCAGCGGGGGGAATCTAGCGAGCAGTACTTC. Full variable domain (rest looked up from reference TRBV14 and TRBJ2-7): EAGVTQFPSHSVIEKGQTVTLRCDPISGHDNLYWYRRVMGKEIKFLLHFVKESKQDESGMPNNRFLAERTGGTYSTLKVQPAELEDSGVYFCASQRGESSEQYFGPGTRLTVT.

V and J are TRBV7-2 and TRBJ2-3; D is tentatively TRBD1 or TRBD2 (5 bases each). Trimming stripped 5 bases from V and 5 bases from J, with 17 bases between. The germline CDR1 and CDR2 sequences are SGHTA and FQGNSA. The CDR3 length is 15 residues. The CDR3 DNA follows: TGTGCCAGCAGCGCCGATGGGGGAGTTAGAGATACGCAGTATTTT. Encoded protein: CASSADGGVRDTQYF.

The J gene is TRBJ2-7, the V gene TRBV6-1, with 9 bases identical to TRBD1. The CDR3 is 14 amino acids. The V and J ends lost 6 bases and 5 bases, in that order; junction bases with no gene match: 8. CDR1 is MNHNS and CDR2 is SASEGT in the germline V gene. The CDR3 loop reads CASSPLDRGNEQYF. CDR3 nucleotide sequence: TGTGCCAGCAGCCCCCTAGACAGGGGGAACGAGCAGTACTTC.

The chain carries TRBV5-4 and TRBJ2-3, with a tentative D call TRBD1 (6 bases). The CDR3 spans 20 residues. Trimming took off 1 base at V and 4 bases at J, with 28 bases between the two ends. Per the germline V gene, CDR1 is SGHNT and CDR2 is YYREEE (reference sequence). The chain's CDR3 is CASSLNTIALERRGPDTQYF. CDR3 bases: TGTGCCAGCAGCTTGAACACCATAGCCTTGGAGCGCAGGGGCCCAGATACGCAGTATTTT.

The chain has TRBV5-1 and TRBJ2-7; TRBD2 might be the D (5 bases). The CDR3 runs to 13 residues. V lost 4 bases, J lost 3 bases, and 11 bases lay in between. The germline CDR1 and CDR2 sequences are SGHRS and YFSETQ. The CDR3 region is CASSQSGFYEQYF. As DNA, the CDR3 is TGCGCCAGCAGCCAATCGGGGTTCTACGAGCAGTACTTC.

V and J are TRBV5-1 and TRBJ1-1, with TRBD1 identical over 9 bases. J gave up 2 bases and V 4 bases, and 6 bases lay outside the gene matches. The CDR3 length is 15 residues. In germline, CDR1 is SGHRS, CDR2 YFSETQ. This CDR3 reads CASSPAQGANTEAFF. CDR3 nucleotide sequence: TGCGCCAGCAGCCCCGCACAGGGGGCTAACACTGAAGCTTTCTTT.

The gene calls are TRBV19 and TRBJ1-5; weak D call: TRBD1 (6 bases). The CDR3 extends over 16 amino acids. Germline loops: CDR1 LNHDA, CDR2 SQIVND (reference sequence). The germline V and J ends were trimmed by 5 bases and 0 bases, with 14 bases remaining between them. The CDR3 protein is CASSYFGGLSNQPQHF. For the CDR3, the DNA is TGTGCCAGTAGTTACTTCGGGGGGCTTAGCAATCAGCCCCAGCATTTT.

The rearrangement uses TRBV11-3 and TRBJ2-1; D is possibly TRBD1 (5 bases). The CDR3 covers 15 residues. Looked up from germline, CDR1 is SGHNT and CDR2 is YENEEA. V gave up 1 base and J gave up 3 bases, with 10 bases separating them. CDR3 protein: CASSLGVTDYNEQFF. Written as DNA, the CDR3 is TGTGCCAGCAGCTTAGGGGTGACAGACTACAATGAGCAGTTCTTC.

The chain has TRBV25-1 and TRBJ1-6; D remains unclear. The germline gives CDR1 MGHDK, CDR2 SYGVNS. With 8 bases removed from V and 5 bases from J, the gap between germline ends came to 10 bases. The CDR3 spans 13 residues. The CDR3 protein is CASSQQDNSPLHF. The CDR3 nucleotides read TGTGCCAGCTCACAGCAAGATAATTCACCCCTCCACTTT.

This clone was seen a few times. This sample includes further DNA sequences coding for the same CDR3. This chain uses TRBV6-5 with TRBJ1-5, with a tentative D call TRBD1 (6 bases). CDR1 is MNHEY and CDR2 is SVGAGI in the germline V gene. Trimming shortened V by 2 bases and J by 4 bases, and 9 bases separated the two germline ends. The CDR3 extends over 14 amino acids. The CDR3 DNA sequence: TGTGCCAGCAGTTACGGGCAGGGGAATCAGCCCCAGCATTTT. As protein: CASSYGQGNQPQHF.